A selection of T cell receptor beta chains follows, all from one sample in a study of PD-L1 blockade in urothelial cancer. Here immunoSEQ multiplex PCR was the method, and the copy in TCRdb shows in-frame clones only, minus some. The sample has tens of thousands of clones, around 90% seen once. Source: PBMCs, taken around atezolizumab (anti-PD-L1) treatment. The receptors derive from a man in his sixties with urothelial cancer. Each CDR3 is given without its conserved first and last residue. Clone size, where shown, is once, few, many, or a class for clones that have expanded.

CDR3aa	j_gene	v_gene	abundance
ASIYEGLAGGPGADTQY	TRBJ2-3	TRBV6-4	-
ASSLGGQGGYEQY	TRBJ2-7	TRBV7-6	once
ASSLYLAGGGGEKLF	TRBJ1-4	TRBV28	once
AWSSQGNYGYT	TRBJ1-2	TRBV30	-
ASRLADEQY	TRBJ2-7	TRBV5-1	-
ASSVAVNEKLF	TRBJ1-4	TRBV9	-
ASSPRTQRGTDTQY	TRBJ2-3	TRBV27	-
ASSRGGQETQY	TRBJ2-5	TRBV9	-
SVEERQGAILTETQY	TRBJ2-5	TRBV29-1	-
ASSLGGRREQY	TRBJ2-7	TRBV5-5	-
ASSEAYNTEAF	TRBJ1-1	TRBV6-1	-
AISETGTTYEQY	TRBJ2-7	TRBV10-3	-
ATSRAGKIEETQY	TRBJ2-5	TRBV15	-
ASSHGQSKNIQY	TRBJ2-4	TRBV5-1	-
ASSFVQGPNEAF	TRBJ1-1	TRBV7-2	-
ASSEASGLAGGARQF	TRBJ2-1	TRBV6-1	-